The TCR beta chain described here comes from a study of control samples from healthy donors and cancer patients. Clones were sequenced by immunoSEQ multiplex PCR, and TCRdb holds only the in-frame ones, with some missing. The top ten hold less than 20% of the sample, which has around 84,000 clones, 90% to 95% seen once. CDR3 size: 14 residues. V lost 2 bases, J lost 5 bases, and 10 bases lay in between. Germline CDR1 LNHDA, CDR2 SQIVND (reference sequence). By sample share, this clone is medium-sized. The chain couples TRBV19 to TRBJ1-5; perhaps TRBD1 as D (5 bases). Specimen: blood. The sequence was obtained from a man younger than 40 in good health. The CDR3 DNA reads TGTGCCAGTAGTATACGCGCCAGGGATCAGCCCCAGCATTTT. This gives the protein CASSIRARDQPQHF.